The 4 T cell receptor beta chains listed next were all sequenced from one sample in a study of memory CD4+ T cells and cytomegalovirus serostatus. The sort gate was single viable CD3+CD4+CD8-CD45RO+ cells for memory CD4+ T cells. Repertoires were generated with immunoSEQ multiplex PCR, while TCRdb's copy carries only in-frame clones and drops some. The sample has 50,000 or so clones; around 81% are singletons. The sequencing input was memory CD4+ T cells from blood. The receptors were sampled from an adult in good health and CMV-seronegative.

A few counts support this clone. This rearrangement joins TRBV10-3 to TRBJ1-5; 7 bases line up with TRBD1. The CDR3 spans 14 residues. Germline loops: CDR1 ENHRY, CDR2 SYGVKD. The J segment lost 7 bases and the V segment lost 7 bases, leaving 10 bases of the junction unmatched. The CDR3 DNA reads as TGTGCCATCAACCGAGGAGGGGGCGGACAGCCCCAGCATTTT. Amino acid sequence: CAINRGGGGQPQHF.

This chain links TRBV5-1 with TRBJ2-2; D is unclear. The CDR3 has 15 amino acids. Germline V gives CDR1 SGHRS, CDR2 YFSETQ. Trimming shortened V by 7 bases and J by 0 bases, and 13 bases separated the two germline ends. For the CDR3, the DNA is TGCGCCAGCTCTCGTTCCCAGTCGAACACCGGGGAGCTGTTTTTT. Translating gives CASSRSQSNTGELFF.

This chain joins TRBV28 and TRBJ2-1, with 12 bases identical to TRBD2. There are 14 residues in the CDR3. CDR1 is MDHEN and CDR2 is SYDVKM in the germline V gene. The ends lost 7 bases at V and 6 bases at J; junction bases unmatched: 4. In nucleotides, the CDR3 is TGTGCCAGCATTGCTAGCGGGAGGGCCAATGAGCAGTTCTTC. This codes for CASIASGRANEQFF. Variable domain in full (rest from reference TRBV28 and TRBJ2-1): DVKVTQSSRYLVKRTGEKVFLECVQDMDHENMFWYRQDPGLGLRLIYFSYDVKMKEKGDIPEGYSVSREKKERFSLILESASTNQTSMYLCASIASGRANEQFFGPGTRLTVL.

This clone has a single count. The V and J genes are TRBV9 and TRBJ2-3; D uncertain. The CDR3 contains 18 residues. V gave up 0 bases and J gave up 0 bases, with 17 bases separating them. Per germline, CDR1 SGDLS and CDR2 YYNGEE. CDR3 amino acids: CASSVVPQQLSSTDTQYF. DNA of the CDR3: TGTGCCAGCAGCGTAGTCCCACAGCAACTTTCTAGCACAGATACGCAGTATTTT.